These 14 T cell receptor beta chains came from one sample sequenced in a study of T cell repertoires in cytomegalovirus infection. Each CDR3 protein gets one entry after TCRdb re-called the reads with MiXCR. Of a few hundred thousand distinct CDR3 sequences listed, about a sixth are singletons. Sequencing used PBMCs. All receptors derive from a human donor in good health (CMV status not recorded). Some clones in this sample may be carry-over from other donors' samples.

The J gene is TRBJ1-2, the V gene TRBV20-1; possible D gene TRBD1, 5 bases. V was clipped by 3 bases and J by 6 bases, with 20 bases between them. CDR1 DFQATT and CDR2 SNEGSKA come from the germline V gene (reference sequence). This CDR3 has 15 amino acids. CDR3 in DNA: TGCAGTGCTAGCCTTGGGGTCAGAGACAGAAATGGCTACACCTTC. It encodes CSASLGVRDRNGYTF.

The chain uses TRBV5-1 and TRBJ2-7; D is possibly TRBD1 (5 bases). V was shortened by 4 bases and J by 2 bases, with 10 bases between the two germline ends. Germline lookup yields CDR1 SGHRS and CDR2 YFSETQ. CDR3 size: 13 residues. CDR3 loop: CASSSREPYEQYF. For the CDR3, the DNA is TGCGCCAGCAGCAGCAGGGAACCCTACGAGCAGTACTTC.

This chain links TRBV7-6 with TRBJ1-6, with D hard to call. Germline CDR1 reads SGHVS; CDR2 reads FNYEAQ. V gave up 3 bases and J gave up 7 bases, with 10 bases separating them. This CDR3 spans 14 amino acids. Here the CDR3 DNA reads TGTGCCAGCAGCTTCGGACCCTTGAATTCACCCCTCCACTTT. This gives the protein CASSFGPLNSPLHF. Supplemented by reference TRBV7-6 and TRBJ1-6, the full variable domain reads GAGVSQSPRYKVTKRGQDVALRCDPISGHVSLYWYRQALGQGPEFLTYFNYEAQQDKSGLPNDRFSAERPEGSISTLTIQRTEQRDSAMYRCASSFGPLNSPLHFGNGTRLTVT.

This chain links TRBV12-3 or TRBV12-4 with TRBJ2-2; D perhaps matches TRBD2 (5 bases). Between the trimmed V and J ends, which lost 6 bases and 6 bases, there was a span of 8 bases. This CDR3 comprises 12 residues. Here the CDR3 DNA reads TGTGCCAGCAGGTGGGGAGCCGGGGAGCTGTTTTTT. Amino acid sequence: CASRWGAGELFF.

This clonotype was recorded a few times. The chain couples TRBV5-1 to TRBJ1-1; a weak D match, TRBD1 (6 bases). Germline V gene sequence: CDR1 SGHRS, CDR2 YFSETQ. The length of the CDR3 is 14 residues. Trimming removed 3 bases at V and 3 bases at J, with 12 bases between. The CDR3 sequence: CASSSEGVDTEAFF. CDR3 bases: TGCGCCAGCAGCTCGGAGGGGGTTGACACTGAAGCTTTCTTT.

This clonotype was recorded a few times. The chain uses TRBV7-9 and TRBJ2-1, with no clear D. The CDR3 has 14 residues. V was pared by 2 bases and J by 3 bases, with 8 bases between. Germline lookup yields CDR1 SEHNR and CDR2 FQNEAQ (reference sequence). The CDR3 DNA reads as TGTGCCAGCAGCTTATACTCAAACTACAATGAGCAGTTCTTC. Translated, it gives CASSLYSNYNEQFF.

This clonotype was observed at least ten times. V gene TRBV7-9 combines with J gene TRBJ2-5; D unresolved. This CDR3 spans 12 amino acids. CDR1 and CDR2 (germline): SEHNR, FQNEAQ (reference sequence). With 5 bases removed from V and 5 bases from J, the gap between germline ends came to 9 bases. The CDR3: CASSRGTETQYF. CDR3 sequence (DNA): TGTGCCAGCAGCCGAGGTACGGAGACCCAGTACTTC.

This clonotype was detected only a few times. This chain joins TRBV12-3 or TRBV12-4 and TRBJ2-4; 7 bases map to TRBD2. V shed 4 bases and J 6 bases; nucleotides not matched to a gene: 12. This CDR3 is built from 16 residues. CDR3 in amino acids: CASSYNRHPGGNIQYF. In nucleotides, the CDR3 is TGTGCCAGCAGTTACAATCGTCATCCGGGGGGAAACATTCAGTACTTC.

At least ten counts were recorded for this clonotype. The rearrangement joins TRBV7-2 to TRBJ1-6, with TRBD1 as a possible D gene (5 bases). Looked up from germline, CDR1 is SGHTA and CDR2 is FQGNSA. This CDR3 spans 17 amino acids. The V gene lost 1 base and the J gene lost 0 bases, with 10 bases spanning the gap. CDR3 DNA: TGTGCCAGCAGCTTAGGGAGTGGGGGCTCCTATAATTCACCCCTCCACTTT. Translation gives CASSLGSGGSYNSPLHF.

This clonotype was seen more than once but under ten times. The rearrangement uses TRBV25-1 and TRBJ1-2; no definite D call. The CDR3 is made up of 15 amino acids. The germline gives CDR1 MGHDK, CDR2 SYGVNS. Trimming cost V 3 bases and J 7 bases, with 18 bases left between them. CDR3 nucleotides: TGTGCCAGCAGTGATCAAAGGCCCAACTTCGGTGGCTACACCTTC. Amino acid sequence: CASSDQRPNFGGYTF.

The chain employs TRBV29-1 and TRBJ1-1; D call uncertain. The CDR3 has 14 amino acids. Germline V gives CDR1 SQVTM, CDR2 ANQGSEA. The V and J ends lost 3 bases and 1 base respectively, with 12 bases between them. The CDR3 reads CSVDGSFSNTEAFF. The CDR3 DNA reads TGCAGCGTTGACGGTTCCTTCTCGAACACTGAAGCTTTCTTT.

This clonotype was seen many times. The chain uses TRBV2 and TRBJ2-1; D ambiguous. The CDR3 has 15 residues. Germline CDR1 SNHLY, CDR2 FYNNEI. The V and J ends lost 4 bases and 1 base respectively, with 11 bases between them. CDR3 in amino acids: CASSGWRRSYNEQFF. In DNA form, the CDR3 reads TGTGCCAGCAGTGGCTGGAGAAGGTCCTACAATGAGCAGTTCTTC.

The J gene is TRBJ2-3, the V gene TRBV29-1; 13 bases are shared with TRBD2. J was trimmed by 2 bases and V by 3 bases; bases with no gene match: 17. This CDR3 region has 20 residues. Germline V gene data show CDR1 as SQVTM and CDR2 as ANQGSEA. The CDR3 DNA reads as TGCAGCGTTGACAGACCGGGACTAGCGGGATCCCCTTCGGTCACAGATACGCAGTATTTT. Protein sequence: CSVDRPGLAGSPSVTDTQYF.

This clonotype was seen many times. The chain has TRBV7-8 and TRBJ1-4, with 9 bases fitting TRBD1. This CDR3 comprises 15 residues. V dropped 0 bases and J dropped 6; count of bases not matched to a gene: 2. Germline-derived CDR1 and CDR2 are SGHVS and FQNEAQ. CDR3 bases: TGTGCCAGCAGCTTAGCGGGGACAGGGTATGAAAAACTGTTTTTT. Protein sequence: CASSLAGTGYEKLFF.